The 10 T cell receptor beta chains reported below all come from one sample, sequenced in a study of blood T cells in healthy people across ages (dated by TCRdb to between 2014 and 2017). The library was obtained by 5' RACE. Sequencing took place on an Illumina HiSeq 2500. A second PCR of roughly 7 to 11 cycles was run with a J-beta primer mix and a sample-barcoded 5' primer. The raw public data were reprocessed by TCRdb itself: fastp quality trimming at Q25, MiXCR clonotype calling, in-frame beta chains only. When rows share a CDR3 protein, they turn into one entry using the most common DNA and genes. Recorded for this sample are around 1,500,000 distinct CDR3 sequences; roughly 45% of them occurred a single time. The ten largest clones represent roughly 8.2% of the sample. Material for sequencing was blood. Every receptor here comes from a woman younger than 35 in good health.

This clonotype has a handful of counts. The rearrangement links TRBV7-9 to TRBJ2-4; a weak D match, TRBD2 (5 bases). V was pared by 4 bases and J by 1 base, with 17 bases between. The CDR3 is 17 residues long. CDR1 is SEHNR and CDR2 is FQNEAQ in the germline V gene (reference sequence). The chain's CDR3 is CASSYLQKREAKNIQYF. The CDR3 DNA reads TGTGCCAGCAGCTACCTGCAGAAAAGGGAGGCCAAAAACATTCAGTACTTC.

The chain recombines TRBV7-2 with TRBJ1-3; D gene unclear. The germline CDR1 and CDR2 sequences are SGHTA and FQGNSA. V was shortened by 3 bases and J by 0 bases, with 9 bases between the two germline ends. CDR3 size: 15 residues. The CDR3 is CASSFSRGSGNTIYF. CDR3 DNA sequence: TGTGCCAGCAGCTTCTCGCGGGGCTCTGGAAACACCATATATTTT. Complete variable domain (other parts from reference TRBV7-2 and TRBJ1-3): GAGVSQSPSNKVTEKGKDVELRCDPISGHTALYWYRQSLGQGLEFLIYFQGNSAPDKSGLPSDRFSAERTGGSVSTLTIQRTQQEDSAVYLCASSFSRGSGNTIYFGEGSWLTVV.

This clonotype turned up a few times. CDR3 coding DNA: TGCAGTGCTAGGAGAGTTCGGCGCGTGAGCTACGAGCAGTACTTC. Translated, it gives CSARRVRRVSYEQYF. This chain connects TRBV20-1 to TRBJ2-7; D gene unclear. Germline lookup yields CDR1 DFQATT and CDR2 SNEGSKA (reference sequence). V gave up 3 bases and J gave up 3 bases, with 18 bases separating them. This CDR3 has 15 residues.

The chain employs TRBV25-1 and TRBJ2-7; D is unresolved. The V and J ends lost 3 bases and 2 bases respectively, with 11 bases between them. This CDR3 contains 14 residues. Germline loops: CDR1 MGHDK, CDR2 SYGVNS. The CDR3 loop is CASSEVGWPYEQYF. DNA for the CDR3: TGTGCCAGCAGTGAGGTCGGGTGGCCCTACGAGCAGTACTTC.

The chain uses TRBV29-1 and TRBJ2-3, with unresolved D. Germline V lookup: CDR1 SQVTM, CDR2 ANQGSEA. The CDR3 has 14 amino acids. V gave up 4 bases and J gave up 6 bases, with 17 bases separating them. Here the CDR3 reads CSVALPPPRDTQYF. DNA of the CDR3: TGCAGCGTTGCCTTGCCCCCCCCGAGGGATACGCAGTATTTT.

The table lists this clonotype with a count of one. The CDR3 here is CASGLVVTGHNQPQHF. The CDR3 DNA sequence: TGTGCTAGTGGTTTGGTAGTAACAGGCCACAATCAGCCCCAGCATTTT. The genes are TRBV12-5 and TRBJ1-5; maybe TRBD1 (5 bases). The CDR3 is 16 amino acids. Per the germline V gene, CDR1 is LGHNT and CDR2 is FRNRAP. Trimming took off 0 bases at V and 3 bases at J, with 12 bases between the two ends.

The genes are TRBV20-1 and TRBJ1-2, with D uncertain. Per the germline V gene, CDR1 is DFQATT and CDR2 is SNEGSKA (reference sequence). With 0 bases removed from V and 3 bases from J, the gap between germline ends came to 17 bases. The CDR3 covers 16 residues. Written as DNA, the CDR3 is TGCAGTGCTAGAGATTTGGGCCGGGGAGTTGACTATGGCTACACCTTC. This translates into CSARDLGRGVDYGYTF.

The chain links TRBV10-3 to TRBJ2-7; no reliable D call. The V gene lost 8 bases and the J gene lost 5 bases, with 7 bases spanning the gap. In germline, CDR1 is ENHRY, CDR2 SYGVKD. The CDR3 totals 10 residues. The CDR3 sequence is CAIGWDEQYF. In nucleotides, the CDR3 is TGTGCCATCGGGTGGGACGAGCAGTACTTC.

This clonotype was seen a handful of times. The V and J genes are TRBV10-3 and TRBJ1-1; no firm D call. Trimming removed 10 bases at V and 1 base at J, with 13 bases between. The CDR3 is made up of 13 amino acids. Germline CDR1 and CDR2: ENHRY and SYGVKD. For the CDR3, the DNA is TGTGCCACCGCGGCGGTTGGGAACACTGAAGCTTTCTTT. Protein: CATAAVGNTEAFF.

This clonotype showed up just a few times. The V gene is TRBV29-1, the J gene TRBJ2-2; no firm D call. CDR3 length: 11 residues. Germline V gives CDR1 SQVTM, CDR2 ANQGSEA. The ends were cut back, 4 bases at V and 4 bases at J, with 4 bases in the middle. This CDR3 is CSVVATGELFF. The CDR3 DNA follows: TGCAGCGTTGTCGCCACCGGGGAGCTGTTTTTT.